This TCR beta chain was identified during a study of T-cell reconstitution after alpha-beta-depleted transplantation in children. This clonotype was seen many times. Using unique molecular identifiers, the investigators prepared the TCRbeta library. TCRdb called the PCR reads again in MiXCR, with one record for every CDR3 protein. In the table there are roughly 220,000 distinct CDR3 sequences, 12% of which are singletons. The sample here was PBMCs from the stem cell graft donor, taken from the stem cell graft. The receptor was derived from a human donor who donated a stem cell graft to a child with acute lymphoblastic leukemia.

CDR3 coding DNA: TGTGCCAGTAGCCGCCCGGGACAGGGGTCTGAAGCTTTCTTT. This gives the protein CASSRPGQGSEAFF. The V call is TRBV19, the J call TRBJ1-1, with 10 positions matching TRBD1. This CDR3 contains 14 residues. The germline V gene encodes CDR1 LNHDA and CDR2 SQIVND (reference sequence). The junction had 7 bases not matched to a gene; V was cut back by 6 bases and J by 6 bases.